The 15 T cell receptor beta chains in this list originate from one sample, sequenced in a study of cytotoxic CD8 clonotypes in ibrutinib-treated CLL. Clones were sequenced by immunoSEQ multiplex PCR, and TCRdb holds only the in-frame ones, with some missing. The sample has some 200,000 clones, over 65% seen once; the top ten hold roughly 5.9%. Material: PBMCs, obtained after 12 months of ibrutinib treatment. All receptors derive from a human donor with chronic lymphocytic leukemia.

The CDR3 loop reads CASSYGPIAETQYF. In nucleotides, the CDR3 is TGTGCCAGCAGTTACGGACCCATCGCGGAGACCCAGTACTTC. The chain is built from TRBV5-4 and TRBJ2-5, with D hard to call. The ends were cut back, 5 bases at V and 5 bases at J, with 16 bases in the middle. The CDR3 is 14 residues long. The V gene's germline CDR1 is SGHNT and CDR2 YYREEE (reference sequence).

The V call is TRBV5-4, the J call TRBJ2-3, with 9 bases matching TRBD1. The CDR3 covers 15 residues. CDR1 is SGHNT and CDR2 is YYREEE in the germline V gene (reference sequence). Trimming at V came to 4 bases and at J to 1 base, leaving 4 bases not matched to a gene. The CDR3 is CASSQTGGGTDTQYF. DNA of the CDR3: TGTGCCAGCAGCCAGACAGGGGGGGGCACAGATACGCAGTATTTT.

The chain combines TRBV4-3 with TRBJ2-2; unclear D gene. The CDR3 has 13 amino acids. V was shortened by 6 bases and J by 1 base, with 6 bases between the two germline ends. From germline, CDR1 is LGHNA and CDR2 YSLEER. The CDR3 sequence: CASRRQNTGELFF. CDR3 coding DNA: TGCGCCAGCAGGCGCCAGAACACCGGGGAGCTGTTTTTT.

A single count supports this clone. The CDR3 region has the DNA TGTGCCAGCAGCCGTGATCTAGGGGAAACGCAGTATTTT. Translated: CASSRDLGETQYF. The chain carries TRBV7-6 and TRBJ2-3; perhaps TRBD1 as D (5 bases). Germline CDR1 is SGHVS and CDR2 is FNYEAQ. CDR3 length: 13 amino acids. V lost 5 bases, J lost 9 bases, and 15 bases lay in between.

This clone has only a few counts. This specimen includes other DNA sequences encoding the same CDR3. V gene TRBV27 combines with J gene TRBJ1-2; D unclear. The CDR3 sequence is 14 residues long. The V end was cut by 2 bases, the J end by 2 bases, with 9 bases between. Germline values: CDR1 MNHEY, CDR2 SMNVEV (reference sequence). In nucleotides, the CDR3 is TGTGCCAGCAGTTTACGGGATACCAACTATGGCTACACCTTC. Its protein product is CASSLRDTNYGYTF.

The chain joins TRBV4-1 to TRBJ1-2; the D is unclear. Trimming left V 10 bases short and J 12 bases short, with 18 bases between. CDR3 length: 11 residues. The germline CDR1 and CDR2 sequences are MGHRA and YSYEKL. The CDR3 region is CATTDGTRHTF. In DNA form, the CDR3 reads TGCGCCACTACGGACGGCACAAGACACACCTTC.

This chain uses TRBV5-1 with TRBJ2-3; D gene unclear. Germline CDR1 and CDR2: SGHRS and YFSETQ. CDR3 length equals 16 residues. Trimming removed 0 bases from V and 0 bases from J, with 11 bases in between. CDR3 in amino acids: CASSLVPQESTDTQYF. In DNA, the CDR3 is TGCGCCAGCAGCTTGGTACCTCAGGAAAGCACAGATACGCAGTATTTT.

This clone was detected only a few times. V and J are TRBV7-3 and TRBJ2-5; 7 bases line up with TRBD2. Germline lookup yields CDR1 SGHTA and CDR2 FQGTGA. After removal of 3 bases from V and 4 bases from J, the junction contained 5 bases not matched to a gene. This CDR3 region has 14 residues. This chain's CDR3 is CASSFGGVGETQYF. In nucleotides, the CDR3 is TGTGCCAGCAGCTTTGGGGGGGTAGGAGAGACCCAGTACTTC.

The V and J genes are TRBV7-9 and TRBJ1-3; D possibly corresponds to TRBD1 (6 bases). V lost 3 bases and J lost 0, with 21 bases in between. Germline CDR1 and CDR2: SEHNR and FQNEAQ (reference sequence). The CDR3 is 19 amino acids. The CDR3: CASSFGVNRVGGSGNTIYF. CDR3 DNA sequence: TGTGCCAGCAGCTTTGGGGTCAACAGGGTCGGCGGCTCTGGAAACACCATATATTTT.

This clone has just one count. The chain carries TRBV6-5 and TRBJ1-6; 8 bases agree with TRBD1. Germline loops: CDR1 MNHEY, CDR2 SVGAGI. V was clipped by 5 bases and J by 8 bases; unmatched bases: 8. CDR3 length equals 15 residues. DNA of the CDR3: TGTGCCAGCAGTCCCCGGGACAGGAGAGATTCACCCCTCCACTTT. Translating it yields CASSPRDRRDSPLHF.

The gene calls are TRBV29-1 and TRBJ1-5; D is perhaps TRBD1 (5 bases). Germline loops: CDR1 SQVTM, CDR2 ANQGSEA. This CDR3 is 13 amino acids long. With 7 bases removed from V and 1 base from J, the gap between germline ends came to 11 bases. The CDR3 sequence: CSAGGVSNQPQHF. The DNA of the CDR3 is TGCAGCGCCGGGGGGGTAAGCAATCAGCCCCAGCATTTT. Together with reference TRBV29-1 and TRBJ1-5, the CDR3 gives the full variable domain: SAVISQKPSRDICQRGTSLTIQCQVDSQVTMMFWYRQQPGQSLTLIATANQGSEATYESGFVIDKFPISRPNLTFSTLTVSNMSPEDSSIYLCSAGGVSNQPQHFGDGTRLSIL.

This rearrangement joins TRBV7-2 to TRBJ1-5; TRBD1 aligns across 8 bases. V lost 7 bases and J lost 3; bases outside the gene matches: 8. CDR3 length equals 15 residues. Germline CDR1 SGHTA, CDR2 FQGNSA. CDR3 region: CASTPDRAYNQPQHF. DNA for the CDR3: TGTGCCAGCACTCCGGACAGGGCCTACAATCAGCCCCAGCATTTT. Complete variable domain (other parts from reference TRBV7-2 and TRBJ1-5): GAGVSQSPSNKVTEKGKDVELRCDPISGHTALYWYRQSLGQGLEFLIYFQGNSAPDKSGLPSDRFSAERTGGSVSTLTIQRTQQEDSAVYLCASTPDRAYNQPQHFGDGTRLSIL.

V usage is TRBV6-5 and J usage is TRBJ1-6, with 7 bases that match TRBD1. The V gene's germline CDR1 is MNHEY and CDR2 SVGAGI. This CDR3 spans 15 amino acids. V gave up 6 bases and J gave up 7 bases; unmatched junction bases: 9. The CDR3 protein is CASSNDFRGNSPLHF. For the CDR3, the DNA is TGTGCCAGCAGCAACGATTTCAGGGGGAATTCACCCCTCCACTTT.

The rearrangement uses TRBV29-1 and TRBJ1-2; D might be TRBD1 (5 bases). V was shortened by 1 base and J by 4 bases, with 10 bases between the two germline ends. CDR1 is SQVTM and CDR2 is ANQGSEA in the germline V gene. The CDR3 runs 13 residues. This CDR3 is CSVEVGRAYGYTF. CDR3 nucleotide sequence: TGCAGCGTTGAAGTCGGCAGGGCCTATGGCTACACCTTC.

The CDR3 DNA reads TGTGCCAGCAGCCGCCCTGGGTACCAAGAGACCCAGTACTTC. Its protein is CASSRPGYQETQYF. This chain connects TRBV7-8 to TRBJ2-5; the D is unclear. The germline V gene has CDR1 SGHVS and CDR2 FQNEAQ. The ends were cut back, 5 bases at V and 0 bases at J, with 10 bases in the middle. The CDR3 consists of 14 residues. Combining the CDR3 with reference TRBV7-8 and TRBJ2-5 gives the whole variable domain GAGVSQSPRYKVAKRGQDVALRCDPISGHVSLFWYQQALGQGPEFLTYFQNEAQLDKSGLPSDRFFAERPEGSVSTLKIQRTQQEDSAVYLCASSRPGYQETQYFGPGTRLLVL.